One sample yielded the 23 T cell receptor beta chains listed below, sequenced in a study of control samples from healthy donors and cancer patients. This table comes from immunoSEQ multiplex PCR, and its TCRdb copy is limited to in-frame clones, with some not included. This table holds about 92,000 clones, more than 75% found once. Sequencing was carried out using blood. These receptors were taken from a woman aged 55-69 years in good health.

This clone counts as medium-sized. The gene calls are TRBV27 and TRBJ2-7, with 7 bases fitting TRBD2. The length of the CDR3 is 14 residues. Germline V gene sequence: CDR1 MNHEY, CDR2 SMNVEV (reference sequence). V dropped 3 bases and J dropped 9; count of bases not matched to a gene: 11. CDR3 region: CASSFGGGEGTQYF. The CDR3 coding sequence is TGTGCCAGCAGTTTCGGAGGAGGGGAGGGGACGCAGTACTTC.

The CDR3 sequence is CASSLVTGEGYTF. The CDR3 nucleotides are TGTGCCAGCAGCTTAGTAACAGGGGAAGGCTACACCTTC. This chain connects TRBV7-6 to TRBJ1-2, with 7 bases aligning to TRBD1. The length of the CDR3 is 13 residues. V was clipped by 1 base and J by 8 bases; unmatched bases: 4. Germline V gene sequence: CDR1 SGHVS, CDR2 FNYEAQ.

This chain joins TRBV3-1 (or the pseudogene TRBV3-2) and TRBJ1-3, with 7 bases aligning to TRBD1. The CDR3 length is 15 residues. V trimming: 5 bases; J trimming: 2 bases; junction bases outside the gene matches: 6. Germline V lookup: CDR1 LGHDT, CDR2 YNNKEL (reference sequence). The CDR3 coding sequence is TGTGCCAGCAGCACCGACAGGGCGGCTGGAAACACCATATATTTT. Translation: CASSTDRAAGNTIYF.

The rearrangement uses TRBV10-3 and TRBJ2-4, with no clear D. Germline CDR1 ENHRY, CDR2 SYGVKD. This CDR3 has 15 residues. Deletions cut 2 bases from V and 0 bases from J, with 8 bases between. CDR3 sequence reads: CAISEGPRAKNIQYF. CDR3 in DNA: TGTGCCATCAGTGAGGGACCACGAGCCAAAAACATTCAGTACTTC.

This chain links TRBV11-2 with TRBJ1-2; TRBD1 aligns across 8 bases. Germline CDR1 reads SGHAT; CDR2 reads FQNNGV. The CDR3 is made up of 16 amino acids. V lost 1 base to trimming and J lost 3 bases; unmatched junction nucleotides: 7. CDR3 DNA sequence: TGTGCCAGCAGCTTAGCCGGGACAGGTGGCTACTATGGCTACACCTTC. This gives the protein CASSLAGTGGYYGYTF.

The sample holds a few counts of this clone. J is TRBJ1-2 and V is TRBV6-1; D gene unclear. With 2 bases removed from V and 6 bases from J, the gap between germline ends came to 10 bases. This CDR3 is built from 13 residues. Per the germline V gene, CDR1 is MNHNS and CDR2 is SASEGT. CDR3 sequence (DNA): TGTGCCAGCAGTGAATCACTATGGGATGGCTACACCTTC. Encoded protein: CASSESLWDGYTF.

This chain connects TRBV12-3 or TRBV12-4 to TRBJ2-5, with D possibly matching TRBD1 (6 bases). Judging by the DNA end, TRBJ2-7 fits better; the J call may be wrong. This CDR3 comprises 13 residues. CDR3 sequence reads: CASSRDMSYEQYF. Written as DNA, the CDR3 is TGTGCCAGCAGCCGGGACATGTCCTACGAGCAGTACTTC.

This rearrangement joins TRBV19 to TRBJ2-3; 9 nucleotides agree with TRBD2. The trim removed 4 bases at V and 5 bases at J, leaving 10 bases unmatched. The CDR3 is 16 amino acids. The germline gives CDR1 LNHDA, CDR2 SQIVND (reference sequence). Here the CDR3 reads CASSKPYSGSRDTQYF. Written as DNA, the CDR3 is TGTGCCAGTAGTAAACCCTATAGCGGGAGTCGAGATACGCAGTATTTT.

This sequence joins TRBV2 and TRBJ1-4; the match to TRBD1 covers 9 bases. The CDR3 has 14 amino acids. V lost 8 bases, J lost 2 bases, and 3 bases stayed unmatched. Germline lookup yields CDR1 SNHLY and CDR2 FYNNEI. In DNA form, the CDR3 reads TGTGCCAGCCGAACAGGGGGCACTAATGAAAAACTGTTTTTT. Encoded protein: CASRTGGTNEKLFF.

The chain joins TRBV5-4 to TRBJ2-3; D may be TRBD1 (5 bases). Per the germline V gene, CDR1 is SGHNT and CDR2 is YYREEE (reference sequence). The length of the CDR3 is 16 residues. The ends were cut back, 0 bases at V and 3 bases at J, with 14 bases in the middle. CDR3 DNA sequence: TGTGCCAGCAGCTTGGGGGTTTGGGCAGGGACAGATACGCAGTATTTT. Residues: CASSLGVWAGTDTQYF.

The V gene is TRBV11-2, the J gene TRBJ1-2; weak D call: TRBD1 (5 bases). Germline V gene sequence: CDR1 SGHAT, CDR2 FQNNGV. CDR3 length equals 14 residues. Trimming stripped 2 bases from V and 6 bases from J, with 13 bases between. This chain's CDR3 is CASSLIRAADGYTF. The CDR3 DNA sequence: TGTGCCAGCAGCTTAATCAGGGCGGCGGATGGCTACACCTTC.

J is TRBJ2-3 and V is TRBV7-9, with 7 bases fitting TRBD2. Trimming at V came to 1 base and at J to 1 base, leaving 5 bases not matched to a gene. CDR3 size: 16 residues. Germline V gives CDR1 SEHNR, CDR2 FQNEAQ (reference sequence). In nucleotides, the CDR3 is TGTGCCAGCAGCTTAGTGCTAGCGGAGGGCACAGATACGCAGTATTTT. This translates into CASSLVLAEGTDTQYF.

This sequence joins TRBV5-3 and TRBJ2-3; no firm D call. TRBV5-3 is annotated as an ORF whose role is uncertain. Trimming pared 5 bases from V and 0 bases from J, leaving 1 base between. The CDR3 runs to 11 residues. The CDR3 DNA reads TGTGCCAGAAGTAGCACAGATACGCAGTATTTT. It yields the protein CARSSTDTQYF.

The chain recombines TRBV19 with TRBJ2-5; D not resolved. The V and J ends lost 7 bases and 4 bases respectively, with 10 bases between them. CDR1 and CDR2 from the germline V gene are LNHDA and SQIVND (reference sequence). CDR3 length: 12 residues. Written as DNA, the CDR3 is TGTGCCAGTAACACAGCCAGAGAGACCCAGTACTTC. As protein: CASNTARETQYF.

Within the sample, this clone is medium-sized (0.01 to 0.1%). The V call is TRBV6-5, the J call TRBJ1-2; tentatively, D is TRBD1 (5 bases). CDR3 length: 12 residues. With 2 bases removed from V and 7 bases from J, the gap between germline ends came to 8 bases. Germline CDR1 MNHEY, CDR2 SVGAGI. The CDR3 region has the DNA TGTGCCAGCAGTTACGTCGGGGGTGGCTACACCTTC. Protein: CASSYVGGGYTF.

This clone has only a few counts. The chain joins TRBV11-2 to TRBJ2-6, with D perhaps matching TRBD1 (6 bases). Germline assignment: CDR1 SGHAT and CDR2 FQNNGV. This CDR3 has 18 amino acids. V lost 4 bases and J 2 bases, leaving 18 bases between the germline ends. Written as DNA, the CDR3 is TGTGCCAGCAGCTCAATCATCGCATCAGGGGCTGGGGCCAACGTCCTGACTTTC. Its translation: CASSSIIASGAGANVLTF. The whole variable domain, filled in from reference TRBV11-2 and TRBJ2-6, reads EAGVAQSPRYKIIEKRQSVAFWCNPISGHATLYWYQQILGQGPKLLIQFQNNGVVDDSQLPKDRFSAERLKGVDSTLKIQPAKLEDSAVYLCASSSIIASGAGANVLTFGAGSRLTVL.

The V gene is TRBV18, the J gene TRBJ1-1, with D perhaps matching TRBD1 (5 bases). Trimming stripped 4 bases from V and 1 base from J, with 10 bases between. The CDR3 has 14 residues. Germline CDR1 KGHSH, CDR2 LQKENI. The CDR3: CASSRGDANTEAFF. The CDR3 DNA sequence: TGTGCCAGCTCACGGGGGGACGCGAACACTGAAGCTTTCTTT.

The gene calls are TRBV19 and TRBJ1-5; TRBD1 matches 7 bases. V was clipped by 4 bases and J by 2 bases; unmatched bases: 17. CDR1 is LNHDA, CDR2 SQIVND, per germline (reference sequence). The CDR3 is 19 residues long. The CDR3 loop is CASSTQFTGTDYRNQPQHF. The CDR3, as DNA: TGTGCCAGTAGTACTCAATTCACCGGGACAGACTACCGCAATCAGCCCCAGCATTTT.

This chain connects TRBV5-6 to TRBJ2-2; D might be TRBD1 (5 bases). V was shortened by 0 bases and J by 4 bases, with 10 bases between the two germline ends. CDR3 length equals 15 residues. Germline loops: CDR1 SGHDT, CDR2 YYEEEE. The CDR3 spells CASSLVSGITGELFF. As DNA, the CDR3 is TGTGCCAGCAGCTTGGTGTCAGGGATCACCGGGGAGCTGTTTTTT.

The V and J genes are TRBV12-2 and TRBJ2-7; the listed D gene, TRBD1, was not tested against the DNA. TRBV12-2 is marked as a pseudogene. The CDR3 has 16 residues. CDR3 region: CASRPRYLAGVYEQYF. The CDR3 DNA reads as TGTGCAAGTCGCCCTAGGTATTTGGCAGGGGTCTACGAGCAGTACTTC.

The chain is built from TRBV10-3 and TRBJ2-7; no clear D gene. Looked up from germline, CDR1 is ENHRY and CDR2 is SYGVKD. Trimming cost V 0 bases and J 6 bases, with 3 bases left between them. The length of the CDR3 is 11 residues. This chain's CDR3 is CAISESSEQYF. The CDR3 coding sequence is TGTGCCATCAGTGAGTCGTCCGAGCAGTACTTC.

The chain combines TRBV2 with TRBJ2-1, with no clear D. V was shortened by 0 bases and J by 1 base, with 13 bases between the two germline ends. This CDR3 is 17 amino acids long. CDR1 and CDR2 from the germline V gene are SNHLY and FYNNEI. The CDR3 spells CASSEAAGFGSYNEQFF. Here the CDR3 DNA reads TGTGCCAGCAGTGAAGCGGCCGGTTTTGGGTCCTACAATGAGCAGTTCTTC.

This clone was seen a handful of times. Distinct nucleotide sequences in the sample also encode this CDR3. The chain is built from TRBV12-3 or TRBV12-4 and TRBJ1-5; perhaps TRBD1 as D (6 bases). CDR3 length: 13 amino acids. V was cut by 5 bases and J by 4 bases, with 9 bases left in between. CDR3 sequence: CASSRGGNQPQHF. CDR3 DNA sequence: TGTGCCAGCAGTAGGGGGGGTAATCAGCCCCAGCATTTT.